These 30 T cell receptor beta chains share one sample of origin, sequenced in a study of blood T cell repertoires in COVID-19. Here immunoSEQ multiplex PCR was the method, and the copy in TCRdb shows in-frame clones only, minus some. The data contain roughly 500,000 clones, roughly 85% of them seen just once; the ten biggest clones take up 3.2%. The sequenced material came from peripheral blood. Every receptor here comes from a human donor in a cohort sampled during active COVID-19.

The V gene is TRBV28, the J gene TRBJ1-3, with 7 bases lining up with TRBD1. The germline CDR1 and CDR2 sequences are MDHEN and SYDVKM. The CDR3 sequence is 15 residues long. The V gene end was trimmed by 6 bases and the J gene end by 0 bases; junction bases not matched to a gene: 5. The CDR3, as DNA: TGTGCCAGCAGGTACGACAGGGCCTCTGGAAACACCATATATTTT. It is translated as CASRYDRASGNTIYF.

This clone was seen once. The rearrangement uses TRBV29-1 and TRBJ1-1, with 7 bases aligning to TRBD1. The CDR3 has 14 amino acids. V gave up 2 bases and J gave up 8 bases; unmatched junction bases: 11. The germline V gene has CDR1 SQVTM and CDR2 ANQGSEA. The CDR3 region has the DNA TGCAGCGTTGAACCCTCTGGACAGGTGGGAGAAGCTTTCTTT. Protein product: CSVEPSGQVGEAFF.

The chain is built from TRBV9 and TRBJ1-2, with 7 nucleotides matching TRBD1. V was pared by 0 bases and J by 8 bases, with 10 bases of the junction left unmatched. The germline V gene has CDR1 SGDLS and CDR2 YYNGEE. The CDR3 is 15 residues long. The CDR3 DNA reads TGTGCCAGCAGCGTAGAAGGGGGCCCAACGGGGGGCTACACCTTC. Translation gives CASSVEGGPTGGYTF.

The CDR3 DNA sequence: TGTGCCAGCAGTGGGGGGACTAGCGGGAGGGGAGATACGCAGTATTTT. Its protein is CASSGGTSGRGDTQYF. The chain uses TRBV2 and TRBJ2-3, with 16 bases matching TRBD2. V was pared by 4 bases and J by 5 bases, with 3 bases of the junction left unmatched. Germline-derived CDR1 and CDR2 are SNHLY and FYNNEI. This CDR3 has 16 residues.

The rearrangement uses TRBV5-4 and TRBJ2-7, with D perhaps TRBD1 (5 bases). The CDR3 covers 15 residues. Trimming pared 0 bases from V and 1 base from J, leaving 11 bases between. Per the germline V gene, CDR1 is SGHNT and CDR2 is YYREEE (reference sequence). CDR3 loop: CASSLGQPPSYEQYF. The DNA for the CDR3 is TGTGCCAGCAGCTTGGGACAGCCGCCTTCCTACGAGCAGTACTTC.

The rearrangement uses TRBV7-3 and TRBJ2-1; 10 bases agree with TRBD2. The CDR3 covers 15 residues. V was pared by 5 bases and J by 3 bases, with 4 bases of the junction left unmatched. Looked up from germline, CDR1 is SGHTA and CDR2 is FQGTGA. CDR3 sequence: CASSTGTSVYNEQFF. CDR3 DNA sequence: TGTGCCAGCAGCACCGGGACTAGCGTCTACAATGAGCAGTTCTTC.

The chain joins TRBV11-1 to TRBJ2-2, with D perhaps matching TRBD2 (5 bases). This CDR3 is built from 14 residues. The V and J ends lost 6 bases and 2 bases respectively, with 10 bases between them. Germline V gives CDR1 SGHAT, CDR2 FQDESV (reference sequence). Here the CDR3 reads CASRKLGNTGELFF. The CDR3 bases are TGTGCCAGCAGAAAACTAGGAAACACCGGGGAGCTGTTTTTT.

The chain carries TRBV7-8 and TRBJ1-1, with D unresolved. The CDR3 sequence is 15 residues long. Germline loops: CDR1 SGHVS, CDR2 FQNEAQ. Trimming cost V 1 base and J 7 bases, with 16 bases left between them. CDR3 bases: TGTGCCAGCAGCTTAGATAGGCTCGGGTCGGGTGAAGCTTTCTTT. Amino acid sequence: CASSLDRLGSGEAFF.

This clone was picked up one time. The rearrangement uses TRBV13 and TRBJ1-1; TRBD1 aligns across 7 bases. Germline CDR1 PRHDT, CDR2 FYEKMQ (reference sequence). The V segment lost 2 bases and the J segment 0 bases; nucleotides outside the gene matches: 6. CDR3 length: 16 residues. The CDR3 reads CASSLYGDSMNTEAFF. CDR3 coding DNA: TGTGCCAGCAGCTTATATGGGGACAGCATGAACACTGAAGCTTTCTTT.

The chain combines TRBV28 with TRBJ2-6, with D maybe TRBD2 (5 bases). The CDR3 extends over 18 amino acids. Between the trimmed V and J ends, which lost 3 bases and 0 bases, there was a span of 15 bases. CDR1 is MDHEN and CDR2 is SYDVKM in the germline V gene. The CDR3 DNA follows: TGTGCCAGCAGTTTCCCCCTGGGAGTTAACTCTGGGGCCAACGTCCTGACTTTC. Translating it yields CASSFPLGVNSGANVLTF.

The rearrangement links TRBV5-1 to TRBJ1-1; no definite D call. Trimming pared 3 bases from V and 4 bases from J, leaving 10 bases between. Germline lookup yields CDR1 SGHRS and CDR2 YFSETQ. There are 13 residues in the CDR3. The CDR3 loop reads CASSSPERTEAFF. The CDR3 DNA follows: TGCGCCAGCAGCTCCCCGGAGCGCACTGAAGCTTTCTTT.

The chain recombines TRBV19 with TRBJ1-4; no clear D gene. The CDR3 consists of 14 residues. Per germline, CDR1 LNHDA and CDR2 SQIVND (reference sequence). Trimming left V 3 bases short and J 4 bases short, with 9 bases between. The CDR3 DNA is TGTGCCAGTAGTATGCAGATGAATAATGAAAAACTGTTTTTT. It encodes CASSMQMNNEKLFF. Based on the CDR3 plus reference TRBV19 and TRBJ1-4, the full variable domain is DGGITQSPKYLFRKEGQNVTLSCEQNLNHDAMYWYRQDPGQGLRLIYYSQIVNDFQKGDIAEGYSVSREKKESFPLTVTSAQKNPTAFYLCASSMQMNNEKLFFGSGTQLSVL.

This rearrangement joins TRBV25-1 to TRBJ2-3, with a tentative D call TRBD1 (5 bases). Trimming stripped 6 bases from V and 0 bases from J, with 13 bases between. Germline CDR1 MGHDK, CDR2 SYGVNS. CDR3 length: 15 residues. CDR3 DNA: TGTGCCAGCAGCCCCTTTGGGGCTAGCACAGATACGCAGTATTTT. Protein product: CASSPFGASTDTQYF.

V is TRBV27 and J is TRBJ2-2; 7 bases agree with TRBD2. The CDR3 extends over 17 amino acids. V gave up 2 bases and J gave up 5 bases; unmatched junction bases: 11. Germline V gene sequence: CDR1 MNHEY, CDR2 SMNVEV (reference sequence). The CDR3 reads CASSLGAGGTRTGELFF. The CDR3 DNA reads as TGTGCCAGCAGTTTAGGGGCCGGGGGGACCCGAACCGGGGAGCTGTTTTTT.

The V gene is TRBV28, the J gene TRBJ2-1; D gene ambiguous. In germline, CDR1 is MDHEN, CDR2 SYDVKM. The length of the CDR3 is 12 residues. V was shortened by 6 bases and J by 6 bases, with 9 bases between the two germline ends. CDR3 DNA sequence: TGTGCCAGCAGGGTTACGGGCAATGAGCAGTTCTTC. Protein sequence: CASRVTGNEQFF.

This chain joins TRBV27 and TRBJ1-1, with a tentative D call TRBD1 (6 bases). Germline lookup yields CDR1 MNHEY and CDR2 SMNVEV (reference sequence). V was cut by 5 bases and J by 0 bases, with 10 bases left in between. The CDR3 runs 14 residues. DNA of the CDR3: TGTGCCAGCAGTACCGGGACACTGAACACTGAAGCTTTCTTT. Translating gives CASSTGTLNTEAFF.

This clone was seen just once. The V and J genes are TRBV6-5 and TRBJ2-7; 8 bases agree with TRBD2. The CDR3 is 15 residues long. From germline, CDR1 is MNHEY and CDR2 SVGAGI. J lost 0 bases, V lost 7 bases, and 8 bases had no gene match. CDR3 region: CASIGGGLGSYEQYF. The CDR3 coding sequence is TGTGCCAGCATCGGGGGGGGACTGGGCTCCTACGAGCAGTACTTC.

The table lists this clone with a count of one. CDR3 nucleotide sequence: TGTGCCAGCAGGGCCCGCCCAGGGGCTCCCTACAATGAGCAGTTCTTC. It translates to CASRARPGAPYNEQFF. This sequence joins TRBV27 and TRBJ2-1, with TRBD1 as a possible D gene (6 bases). V was cut by 6 bases and J by 2 bases, with 17 bases left in between. Germline assignment: CDR1 MNHEY and CDR2 SMNVEV (reference sequence). The CDR3 has 16 amino acids.

This chain uses TRBV2 with TRBJ2-5, with 15 bases that match TRBD2. This CDR3 spans 16 amino acids. Germline trimming cut 7 bases from V and 9 bases from J; bases unmatched to any gene: 12. Germline CDR1 and CDR2: SNHLY and FYNNEI. CDR3 DNA sequence: TGTGCCAGCACCGAAGGACTAGCGGGGGGGGGATTGGCCCAGTACTTC. Its protein product is CASTEGLAGGGLAQYF.

This clone was recorded only once. This chain uses TRBV5-4 with TRBJ2-5; 9 bases map to TRBD2. Looked up from germline, CDR1 is SGHNT and CDR2 is YYREEE (reference sequence). The CDR3 has 15 amino acids. Unmatched junction bases numbered 7, after V lost 4 bases and J lost 3 bases. The chain's CDR3 is CASSPVAGGEETQYF. The CDR3 nucleotides read TGTGCCAGCAGCCCGGTGGCGGGAGGGGAAGAGACCCAGTACTTC.

The chain carries TRBV11-2 and TRBJ1-3; D might be TRBD1 (5 bases). CDR1 is SGHAT, CDR2 FQNNGV, per germline. The V and J ends lost 2 bases and 2 bases respectively, with 13 bases between them. The CDR3 consists of 16 residues. The CDR3 nucleotides are TGTGCCAGCAGCTTAATTGTGGGCAGGGCTGGAAACACCATATATTTT. Its translation is CASSLIVGRAGNTIYF.

The rearrangement uses TRBV19 and TRBJ1-4; D ambiguous. The germline CDR1 and CDR2 sequences are LNHDA and SQIVND (reference sequence). CDR3 length equals 14 residues. The V and J ends lost 3 bases and 4 bases respectively, with 9 bases between them. The CDR3 sequence: CASSILAVNEKLFF. The CDR3 DNA is TGTGCCAGTAGTATTCTGGCGGTTAATGAAAAACTGTTTTTT.

The genes are TRBV2 and TRBJ1-5; 8 positions agree with TRBD1. J gave up 6 bases and V 6 bases, and 7 bases lay outside the gene matches. Germline V gene sequence: CDR1 SNHLY, CDR2 FYNNEI. This CDR3 has 14 amino acids. The CDR3 coding sequence is TGTGCCAGCAGCTTCACAGGGGGGGCTCAGCCCCAGCATTTT. It yields the protein CASSFTGGAQPQHF.

The CDR3 loop is CASSQGTRSSNEQFF. In nucleotides, the CDR3 is TGTGCCAGCAGCCAAGGGACTAGGTCATCCAATGAGCAGTTCTTC. The rearrangement links TRBV3-1 (or the pseudogene TRBV3-2) to TRBJ2-1; 7 bases fit TRBD2. CDR1 and CDR2 from the germline V gene are LGHDT and YNNKEL (reference sequence). J gave up 6 bases and V 1 base, and 6 bases lay outside the gene matches. The CDR3 runs to 15 residues.

The chain joins TRBV5-1 to TRBJ2-7; possible D gene TRBD1, 6 bases. Between the trimmed V and J ends, which lost 1 base and 3 bases, there was a span of 14 bases. CDR1 and CDR2 from the germline V gene are SGHRS and YFSETQ. This CDR3 comprises 15 residues. The chain's CDR3 is CASSLTGTPYYEQYF. The CDR3 nucleotides are TGCGCCAGCAGCTTGACCGGGACACCATACTACGAGCAGTACTTC.

The gene calls are TRBV4-3 and TRBJ2-7; a weak D match, TRBD1 (5 bases). This CDR3 contains 13 residues. Germline loops: CDR1 LGHNA, CDR2 YSLEER. V was shortened by 2 bases and J by 6 bases, with 11 bases between the two germline ends. CDR3 residues: CASSQTGSGEQYF. CDR3 in DNA: TGCGCCAGCAGCCAAACAGGCTCAGGCGAGCAGTACTTC.

This rearrangement joins TRBV28 to TRBJ2-5, with 16 bases identical to TRBD2. CDR3 length: 18 amino acids. J gave up 4 bases and V 6 bases, and 11 bases lay outside the gene matches. The germline V gene has CDR1 MDHEN and CDR2 SYDVKM. The CDR3: CASRLGLAGGRAGETQYF. Here the CDR3 DNA reads TGTGCCAGCAGGCTGGGACTAGCGGGAGGGAGGGCAGGAGAGACCCAGTACTTC.

This clone was seen only once. The chain joins TRBV18 to TRBJ1-1, with D possibly being TRBD1 (6 bases). The V gene's germline CDR1 is KGHSH and CDR2 LQKENI. CDR3 length: 14 amino acids. Between the trimmed V and J ends, which lost 4 bases and 5 bases, there was a span of 14 bases. CDR3 residues: CASSHRQDGTEAFF. In nucleotides, the CDR3 is TGTGCCAGCTCACACCGACAGGACGGGACTGAAGCTTTCTTT.

The gene calls are TRBV3-1 (or the pseudogene TRBV3-2) and TRBJ1-6; D uncertain. Germline CDR1 and CDR2: LGHDT and YNNKEL (reference sequence). V dropped 2 bases and J dropped 2 bases, with 7 bases sitting between them. This CDR3 has 15 residues. The CDR3 sequence is CASSQLVPYNSPLHF. CDR3 nucleotides: TGTGCCAGCAGCCAACTAGTACCCTATAATTCACCCCTCCACTTT.

The J gene is TRBJ2-1, the V gene TRBV19; D possibly corresponds to TRBD2 (7 bases). Deletions cut 3 bases from V and 0 bases from J, with 21 bases between. The CDR3 is made up of 19 amino acids. Looked up from germline, CDR1 is LNHDA and CDR2 is SQIVND (reference sequence). CDR3 sequence (DNA): TGTGCCAGTAGTATGGGCCTAGCTAGAGGGGGGGGCTCCTACAATGAGCAGTTCTTC. Translation gives CASSMGLARGGGSYNEQFF.